This T cell receptor (beta chain) was observed in a study of early T cells in non-severe SARS-CoV-2 infection. This clonotype occurred many times. Its target is unknown. Germline assignment: CDR1 SGHRS and CDR2 YFSETQ. This CDR3 region has 15 residues. Losses at the gene ends were 6 bases for V and 4 bases for J; bases not matched to a gene: 10. Study observations and caveats: Missing private and CD4 specificities, VDJdb matching favored anti-spike CD8 responses.

Attachment of unique molecular identifiers to individual cDNA molecules was performed. In TCRdb, the 5' RACE reads were re-called with MiXCR into one record per CDR3 protein. Among nearly 110,000 distinct CDR3 sequences listed, 11% were seen once. The chain is built from TRBV5-1 and TRBJ2-7, with TRBD1 identical over 10 bases. The sequence derives from an adult who was a healthcare worker with PCR-confirmed SARS-CoV-2 infection or an uninfected control (not recorded which). The specimen sequenced was whole blood. The CDR3 is CASTPGGTGVYEQYF. Written as DNA, the CDR3 is TGCGCCAGCACCCCAGGAGGGACAGGGGTGTACGAGCAGTACTTC. The variable domain in full, completed from reference TRBV5-1 and TRBJ2-7, reads KAGVTQTPRYLIKTRGQQVTLSCSPISGHRSVSWYQQTPGQGLQFLFEYFSETQRNKGNFPGRFSGRQFSNSRSEMNVSTLELGDSALYLCASTPGGTGVYEQYFGPGTRLTVT.